The following is a T cell receptor beta chain sequence with its context. What it binds is unknown. The PCR had 60 Vbeta and 13 Jbeta primers. Assay: immunoSEQ multiplex PCR; the TCRdb copy retains only in-frame clones and omits some. Among about 190,000 clones listed, roughly 85% were seen once. These data originate in a study of cytomegalovirus exposure and HLA in healthy donors. Study-wide results and limits: In presence/absence analyses, roughly uniform sequencing depth across donors was assumed. A later look showed TCR association rates differing by HLA locus, highest for DRB1 and lowest for HLA-C. There were some public TCRs occurring in many donors, but most TCR sequences were rare. TCR beta chains numbering more than 150 were designated cytomegalovirus-associated.

V lost 3 bases, J lost 2 bases, and 17 bases lay in between. The CDR3 has 17 residues. The J gene is TRBJ2-1, the V gene TRBV23-1, with D maybe TRBD1 (5 bases). TRBV23-1 carries the ORF label, with uncertain function. The sequence derives from a boy between 2 and 10 years old in good health and CMV-seronegative. Sequencing input: PBMCs. The CDR3 DNA sequence: TGCGCCAGCAGTCATACTCCAGGGCTAGTTCCCTACAATGAGCAGTTCTTC. The encoded protein is CASSHTPGLVPYNEQFF.